Presented here are 23 T cell receptor beta chains from one specimen sequenced in a study of blood T cell repertoires in COVID-19. Data came from immunoSEQ multiplex PCR; TCRdb stores just in-frame clones and leaves some out. This sample carries 70,000 or so clones, 85% to 90% of them seen once, and the ten largest clones take 11%. Sample: peripheral blood. The receptors stem from a man in his 70s with active or convalescent COVID-19.

This clone was recorded a few times. This rearrangement joins TRBV6-5 to TRBJ2-1; TRBD1 matches at 7 bases. There are 12 residues in the CDR3. Germline loops: CDR1 MNHEY, CDR2 SVGAGI. V trimming: 5 bases; J trimming: 8 bases; junction bases outside the gene matches: 3. The CDR3 protein is CASSKTGYEQFF. In DNA, the CDR3 is TGTGCCAGCAGTAAGACAGGGTATGAGCAGTTCTTC.

This chain joins TRBV30 and TRBJ2-7, with D possibly TRBD1 on 5 matching bases. V lost 3 bases and J 3 bases, leaving 18 bases between the germline ends. CDR3 length equals 15 residues. CDR1 is GTSNPN and CDR2 is SVGIG in the germline V gene (reference sequence). The CDR3 DNA sequence: TGTGCCTGGAGCCAAGTGGGTAGGGGATACTACGAGCAGTACTTC. This encodes CAWSQVGRGYYEQYF.

The rearrangement uses TRBV2 and TRBJ1-1, with D perhaps matching TRBD1 (6 bases). V shed 2 bases and J shed 4 bases, with 11 bases lying between them. CDR3 length equals 14 residues. Germline CDR1 reads SNHLY; CDR2 reads FYNNEI. CDR3 sequence reads: CASSERRGFTEAFF. The CDR3 DNA sequence: TGTGCCAGCAGTGAACGCAGGGGATTCACTGAAGCTTTCTTT.

This clone was recorded once. The chain joins TRBV28 to TRBJ2-5; TRBD1 aligns across 7 bases. Trimming cost V 6 bases and J 2 bases; bases outside gene matches: 3. The CDR3 sequence is 13 residues long. The germline gives CDR1 MDHEN, CDR2 SYDVKM. The CDR3, as DNA: TGTGCCAGCAGACAGGGGATGCAAGAGACCCAGTACTTC. Amino acids: CASRQGMQETQYF.

The chain joins TRBV24-1 to TRBJ2-2; unclear D gene. The germline V gene encodes CDR1 KGHDR and CDR2 SFDVKD. The CDR3 loop spans 16 amino acids. Trimming took off 3 bases at V and 1 base at J, with 11 bases between the two ends. The chain's CDR3 is CATSDISTGNTGELFF. In DNA form, the CDR3 reads TGTGCCACCAGTGATATATCCACGGGGAACACCGGGGAGCTGTTTTTT.

This chain connects TRBV19 to TRBJ1-3; weak D call: TRBD1 (5 bases). Germline lookup yields CDR1 LNHDA and CDR2 SQIVND (reference sequence). Trimming cost V 5 bases and J 5 bases, with 13 bases left between them. The CDR3 covers 14 residues. CDR3 sequence: CASSSPDRRNTIYF. The CDR3, as DNA: TGTGCCAGTAGTTCCCCCGACAGACGAAACACCATATATTTT.

This rearrangement joins TRBV6-5 to TRBJ2-5, with 11 bases fitting TRBD1. CDR1 is MNHEY and CDR2 is SVGAGI in the germline V gene. With V trimmed by 10 bases and J by 7 bases, 14 bases remained unmatched. The CDR3 is 15 residues long. The CDR3 bases are TGTGCCACTAAACCAAGGGGACAGGGGGAGGTGACCCAGTACTTC. Amino acid sequence: CATKPRGQGEVTQYF.

DNA of the CDR3: TGTGCCAGCAGCAATACTAGGACAGGGGGCAAGATTGAAGCTTTCTTT. Its protein product is CASSNTRTGGKIEAFF. The chain employs TRBV21-1 and TRBJ1-1; the D call in the table, TRBD1, was not verified against the DNA. TRBV21-1 is noted as a pseudogene. The CDR3 is 16 residues long.

This chain links TRBV15 with TRBJ2-5; D not resolved. The V and J ends lost 2 bases and 2 bases respectively, with 9 bases between them. The CDR3 extends over 14 amino acids. Germline V gene data show CDR1 as LNHNV and CDR2 as YYDKDF (reference sequence). In DNA form, the CDR3 reads TGTGCCACCAGCAGATATACAGCTCAAGAGACCCAGTACTTC. It yields the protein CATSRYTAQETQYF.

This sequence joins TRBV24-1 and TRBJ2-2, with TRBD1 identical over 9 bases. The CDR3 is 17 residues long. Germline V gene lookup returns CDR1 KGHDR and CDR2 SFDVKD. The J segment lost 0 bases and the V segment lost 4 bases, leaving 5 bases of the junction unmatched. CDR3: CATSDSRQGANTGELFF. In nucleotides, the CDR3 is TGTGCCACCAGTGACTCCAGACAGGGGGCGAACACCGGGGAGCTGTTTTTT.

The chain has TRBV30 and TRBJ2-2; D is undetermined. Per germline, CDR1 GTSNPN and CDR2 SVGIG (reference sequence). This CDR3 is 15 amino acids long. Between the trimmed V and J ends, which lost 3 bases and 4 bases, there was a span of 15 bases. CDR3 coding DNA: TGTGCCTGGAGCCGAATACACACAGTCACCGGGGAGCTGTTTTTT. Translating it yields CAWSRIHTVTGELFF.

The chain is built from TRBV19 and TRBJ1-1; weak D call: TRBD1 (6 bases). This CDR3 is 14 amino acids long. V lost 4 bases, J lost 3 bases, and 12 bases lay in between. CDR1 and CDR2 (germline): LNHDA, SQIVND (reference sequence). This chain's CDR3 is CASSTRDIYTEAFF. The CDR3 DNA is TGTGCCAGTAGTACACGGGACATTTACACTGAAGCTTTCTTT.

The chain has TRBV4-1 and TRBJ1-4, with 8 bases fitting TRBD1. With 3 bases clipped from V and 8 bases from J, the junction kept 5 bases outside the gene matches. The germline gives CDR1 MGHRA, CDR2 YSYEKL. The CDR3 is 14 residues long. The CDR3 nucleotides are TGCGCCAGCAGCCAGGGAGGGACAGGCGAAAAACTGTTTTTT. This encodes CASSQGGTGEKLFF.

The chain links TRBV19 to TRBJ1-1; D is uncertain. V lost 1 base, J lost 0 bases, and 6 bases lay in between. The germline V gene encodes CDR1 LNHDA and CDR2 SQIVND (reference sequence). CDR3 length equals 14 residues. CDR3 residues: CASSIVSVNTEAFF. CDR3 DNA sequence: TGTGCCAGTAGTATAGTCTCCGTGAACACTGAAGCTTTCTTT.

The V call is TRBV3-1 (or the pseudogene TRBV3-2), the J call TRBJ2-5; TRBD2 matches at 10 bases. After removal of 3 bases from V and 5 bases from J, the junction contained 3 bases not matched to a gene. Germline values: CDR1 LGHDT, CDR2 YNNKEL (reference sequence). The CDR3 is made up of 14 amino acids. The DNA for the CDR3 is TGTGCCAGCAGCCATAGCGGGAGGCAGGAGACCCAGTACTTC. Protein product: CASSHSGRQETQYF.

This chain uses TRBV27 with TRBJ1-1, with D hard to call. CDR3 length: 12 residues. The germline V gene has CDR1 MNHEY and CDR2 SMNVEV (reference sequence). Trimming left V 6 bases short and J 1 base short, with 6 bases between. CDR3 nucleotides: TGTGCCAGCAGGGGCGCGAACACTGAAGCTTTCTTT. It specifies CASRGANTEAFF.

The chain carries TRBV29-1 and TRBJ1-2; 8 nucleotides line up with TRBD1. CDR3 length: 12 amino acids. CDR1 and CDR2 from the germline V gene are SQVTM and ANQGSEA. Trimming removed 7 bases from V and 3 bases from J; junction bases left unmatched: 4. The CDR3 DNA follows: TGCAGCGCCCTGGACAGGGACTATGGCTACACCTTC. Its translation: CSALDRDYGYTF.

The chain joins TRBV10-3 to TRBJ1-3; D unresolved. Germline CDR1 ENHRY, CDR2 SYGVKD. The V end lost 7 bases, the J end lost 0 bases, and 7 bases lay between the germline ends. This CDR3 has 13 amino acids. This CDR3 is CAINEASGNTIYF. The CDR3 nucleotides are TGTGCCATCAATGAAGCCTCTGGAAACACCATATATTTT.

The rearrangement uses TRBV10-3 and TRBJ2-7, with TRBD2 matching 7 bases. There are 14 residues in the CDR3. Germline CDR1 is ENHRY and CDR2 is SYGVKD. With V trimmed by 7 bases and J by 3 bases, 9 bases remained unmatched. CDR3 DNA: TGTGCCATCAATAAAGCGGGATCCCTCTACGAGCAGTACTTC. Translation: CAINKAGSLYEQYF.

The rearrangement joins TRBV18 to TRBJ1-2; D gene ambiguous. Trimming took 2 bases from V and 0 from J, leaving 7 bases between them. CDR3 size: 14 residues. Per germline, CDR1 KGHSH and CDR2 LQKENI. In DNA, the CDR3 is TGTGCCAGCTCACCAGGCAGTACTAACTATGGCTACACCTTC. Translating it yields CASSPGSTNYGYTF.

The chain links TRBV5-1 to TRBJ2-7; weak D call: TRBD1 (6 bases). The CDR3 has 14 residues. Germline V CDR1 and CDR2: SGHRS, YFSETQ. V was trimmed by 6 bases and J by 2 bases, leaving 15 bases between them. CDR3 bases: TGCGCCAGCAAAACCGGGACACTCACCTACGAGCAGTACTTC. Translated, it gives CASKTGTLTYEQYF.

This clone came up a few times. The chain couples TRBV2 to TRBJ2-7, with TRBD1 matching over 9 bases. Germline V gives CDR1 SNHLY, CDR2 FYNNEI. There are 15 residues in the CDR3. The V and J ends lost 2 bases and 0 bases, in that order; junction bases with no gene match: 2. CDR3: CASSELGQGSYEQYF. CDR3 coding DNA: TGTGCCAGCAGTGAACTGGGACAGGGCTCCTACGAGCAGTACTTC.

This clone has only one observation. The chain employs TRBV19 and TRBJ1-2; 7 bases are shared with TRBD1. Looked up from germline, CDR1 is LNHDA and CDR2 is SQIVND (reference sequence). This CDR3 contains 13 residues. Trimming cost V 4 bases and J 7 bases; bases outside gene matches: 6. This CDR3 is CASSKGAGSGYTF. The CDR3, as DNA: TGTGCCAGTAGTAAGGGGGCCGGGAGTGGCTACACCTTC.